This T cell receptor (beta chain) came from a study of cytomegalovirus exposure and HLA in healthy donors. Study-level findings and limits: In presence/absence analyses, roughly uniform sequencing depth across donors was assumed.

13 Jbeta primers and 60 Vbeta primers were used for the PCR. TCRdb's table, derived via immunoSEQ multiplex PCR, lists solely in-frame clones and lacks some. This sample has roughly 130,000 clones; about four fifths occur once, and the top ten carry approximately 1%. As to this clone: Its target is unknown.

Germline V gene lookup returns CDR1 SNHLY and CDR2 FYNNEI. V was pared by 8 bases and J by 5 bases, with 9 bases between. The CDR3 totals 11 residues. The gene calls are TRBV2 and TRBJ1-1; D is possibly TRBD1 (6 bases). The origin of this receptor is a human donor in good health. Sequences were obtained from PBMCs. CDR3 nucleotides: TGTGCCAGCGTTCAGGGGACTGAAGCTTTCTTT. Translation gives CASVQGTEAFF.